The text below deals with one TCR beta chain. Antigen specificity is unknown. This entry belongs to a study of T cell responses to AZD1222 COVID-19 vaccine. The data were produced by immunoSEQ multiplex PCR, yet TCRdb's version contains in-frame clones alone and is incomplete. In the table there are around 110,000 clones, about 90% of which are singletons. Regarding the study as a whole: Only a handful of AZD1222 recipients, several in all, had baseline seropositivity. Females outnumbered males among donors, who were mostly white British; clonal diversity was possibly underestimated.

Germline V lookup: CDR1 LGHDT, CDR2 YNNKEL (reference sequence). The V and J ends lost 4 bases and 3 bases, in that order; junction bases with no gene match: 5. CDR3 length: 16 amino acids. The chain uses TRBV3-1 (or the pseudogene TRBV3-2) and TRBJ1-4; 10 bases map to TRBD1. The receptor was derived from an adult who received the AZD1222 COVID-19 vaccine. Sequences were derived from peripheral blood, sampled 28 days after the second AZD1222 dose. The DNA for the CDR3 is TGTGCCAGCAGCCTTTCCGGGACAGGGGCTAATGAAAAACTGTTTTTT. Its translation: CASSLSGTGANEKLFF.